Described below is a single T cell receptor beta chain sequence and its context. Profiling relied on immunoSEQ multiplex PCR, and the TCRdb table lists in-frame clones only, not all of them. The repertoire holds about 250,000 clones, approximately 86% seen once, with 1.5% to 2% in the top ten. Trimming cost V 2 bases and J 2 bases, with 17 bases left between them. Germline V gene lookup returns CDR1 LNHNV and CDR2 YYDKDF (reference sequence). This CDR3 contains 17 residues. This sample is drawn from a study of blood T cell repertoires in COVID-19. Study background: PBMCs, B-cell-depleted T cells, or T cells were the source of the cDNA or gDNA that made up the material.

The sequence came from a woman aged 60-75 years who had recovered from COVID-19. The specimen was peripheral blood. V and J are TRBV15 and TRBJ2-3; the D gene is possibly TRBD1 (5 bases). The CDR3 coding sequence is TGTGCCACCAGCAGAACTTCCCCAGGGCTATTCACAGATACGCAGTATTTT. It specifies CATSRTSPGLFTDTQYF.